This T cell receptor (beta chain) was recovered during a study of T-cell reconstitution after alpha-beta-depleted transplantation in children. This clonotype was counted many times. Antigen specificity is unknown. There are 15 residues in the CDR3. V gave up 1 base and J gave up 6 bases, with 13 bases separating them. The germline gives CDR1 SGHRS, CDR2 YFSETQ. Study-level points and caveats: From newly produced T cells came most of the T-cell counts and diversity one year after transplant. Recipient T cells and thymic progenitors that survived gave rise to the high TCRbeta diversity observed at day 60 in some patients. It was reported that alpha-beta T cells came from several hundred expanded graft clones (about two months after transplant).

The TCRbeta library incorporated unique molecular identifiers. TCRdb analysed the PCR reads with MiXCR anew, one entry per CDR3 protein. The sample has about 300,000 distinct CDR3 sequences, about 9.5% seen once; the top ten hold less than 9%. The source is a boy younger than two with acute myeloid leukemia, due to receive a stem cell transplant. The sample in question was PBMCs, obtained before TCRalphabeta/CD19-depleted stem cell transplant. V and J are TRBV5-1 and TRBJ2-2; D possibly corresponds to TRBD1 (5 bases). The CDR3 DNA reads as TGCGCCAGCAGCTTGAATGGGGCAGAAGCCGGGGAGCTGTTTTTT. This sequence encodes CASSLNGAEAGELFF.